The source of this T cell receptor beta chain is a study of cytomegalovirus exposure and HLA in healthy donors (dated by TCRdb to about 2017). Some background on the complete study: According to an earlier analysis of several hundred of the donors, about 179 million T cells yielded over 100 million unique TCR beta sequences and more than 250 Gb of sequence data. Around 320 gigabases of sequencing data and tens of millions of unique TCR sequences were included in an early release covering 500 to 750 HLA-typed donors. Of the roughly 390 genotyped donors, approximately 83% fell in the genetic ancestry cluster associated with self-reported Caucasian donors. The aim of the study was to test whether cataloging public T cell receptors could identify signatures of past pathogen exposure. The study used immunosequencing to profile the T cell repertoires of about 670 subjects and linked those repertoires to cytomegalovirus serostatus. Besides the first cohort of some 670 subjects, a separate validation cohort made up of roughly 120 different subjects was used. To predict cytomegalovirus infection status, the study brought together high-throughput TCR immunosequencing, statistical association of individual TCRs with disease status, and machine learning. A later analysis re-analyzed previously published TCR beta repertoires from approximately 700 donors and added high-resolution HLA genotyping to study TCR occurrence patterns. Rather than using new phenotypic data, the later analysis identified candidate immune exposures from TCR beta sequences and from how often those sequences occurred across donors. To decide whether each TCR beta V gene segment behaved as functional or pseudogenic, an earlier analysis of some 540 of the donors relied on high-throughput TCR beta sequencing. Alongside the repertoire data, information on donor age, sex, ethnicity and CMV serostatus was compiled. A later genetic analysis used genome-wide SNP genotypes for about 60% of the 666 donors, treating that subset as a discovery cohort. All discovery cohort repertoires had been generated using a single sequencing platform. Class I and class II HLA loci were covered by the typing at four-digit resolution. The number of donors typed differed by locus, with roughly 629-640 for A, B, C, DRB1 and DQB1, about 500 for DQA1, 606 for DPA1, and roughly 450 for DPB1. Four or five DR-DQ haplotypes were handled as single units for association and clustering because linkage in the cohort was strong. On average, around 240,000 unique TCR beta nucleotide sequences were sequenced per donor among 350 to 400 genotyped donors of the cohort, with approximately 18% of those sequences being non-productive. On the study overall, not on this receptor specifically: In a later analysis, HLA-associated TCR beta chains showed more clonal expansion and lower generation probabilities than non-associated chains that were equally common. Because HLA typing was unavailable for some donors at each locus, only the typed subset was used in association tests. According to a later analysis, most CMV-associated TCR beta chains appeared to be HLA-restricted, and the HLA associations seemed to be driven largely by CMV exposure. The sequencing pipeline was judged likely to have produced a cluster of highly shared sequence variants as a technical artifact. A further reported finding was that TCR beta sequences accurately predicted the HLA-A and HLA-B alleles for most subjects in the first cohort. In the study, approximately 160 TCR beta chains were listed as associated with cytomegalovirus. The presence/absence analyses assumed that sequencing depth was roughly uniform across donors, and that assumption may not be true. The authors suggested that the approach could potentially be extended to other disease states and immunological phenotypes. Cytomegalovirus status was reported to be diagnosed by the classifier with high specificity and sensitivity in both the original and validation cohorts. Because counts were too low, under 20 rarely observed V segments, including chromosome 9 orphons, were left out of the earlier analysis of some 640 of the donors. For the cohort, immune exposure information was limited to CMV serostatus. Broadly in line with IMGT annotations, most TCR beta V segments showed up in productive rearrangements about 87% or about 30% of the time in an earlier analysis of around 600 of the donors. An association between a missense DCLRE1C variant and V-gene and J-gene trimming of TCR beta chains was found in a later genetic analysis and replicated in an independent cohort. At a false discovery rate of 0.05, a later analysis linked 15,000 to 20,000 TCR beta sequences to specific HLA alleles. Three of the identified cytomegalovirus-associated TCR beta chains were confirmed in vitro to be specific for cytomegalovirus antigens. Linkage disequilibrium might explain the correlated functional status among segregating V segments, but an unknown experimental factor could not be ruled out. Most TCR sequences were observed very rarely across donors, whereas some public TCRs were present in many individuals. In a later genetic analysis, fewer N-insertions in productive TCRs were reported among donors in an Asian-associated ancestry cluster than the roughly 710-donor mean. In a later analysis, the rate of TCR association differed among HLA loci, with DRB1 alleles having the most associated TCRs and HLA-C alleles having the fewest. Several of the top co-occurrence clusters appeared to be linked to parvovirus B19, influenza, CMV and Epstein-Barr virus, according to a later analysis. Assigning TCR associations to individual alleles was difficult when HLA alleles, especially DR and DQ, strongly co-occurred. Because the 87-base-pair reads could not distinguish some IMGT-functional V segments, including TRBV6-2 and TRBV6-3, those segments were excluded. Only TCR beta chains were sequenced in this cohort, and the absence of alpha or paired-chain data limited detectable features.

Libraries were made using the immunoSEQ multiplex PCR assay. The multiplex PCR relied on a mix of 60 forward primers for TCR Vbeta segments and 13 reverse primers for TCR Jbeta segments. The CDR3 region of rearranged TCR beta genes was amplified from genomic DNA with a multiplex PCR assay. Amplified TCR beta libraries were sequenced as 87-base-pair reads on the Illumina HiSeq System. The authors' pipeline ran thus. Across the 666 repertoires, a later analysis counted 75 million to 90 million unique TCR beta chains, some 11 million of which were shared by at least two donors. Raw reads were error-corrected and collapsed into unique sequences by a nearest-neighbor algorithm in which closely related sequences were merged to remove PCR and sequencing errors. To assign V, D and J gene segments, CDR3 sequences were aligned to IMGT reference sequences. Each retained sequence needed at least a six-nucleotide match to both a V gene segment and a J gene segment. Rearrangements were called productive when the CDR3 lacked stop codons and stayed in frame with V and J; all others were non-productive. Following IMGT convention, CDR3 was defined as the stretch from the second conserved V-encoded cysteine to the conserved J-encoded phenylalanine. The earlier analysis of 587 of the donors excluded any sequence lacking an unambiguous match to a single V gene segment. An earlier analysis of about 600 of the donors called V segments functional above 56.7% productive rearrangements and segregating when the between-donor standard deviation exceeded 5%. A statistical classification framework was developed to diagnose cytomegalovirus status using the catalog of TCR beta chain sequences. V and J gene assignment, in a later analysis, came from comparing TCR nucleotide sequences with IMGT/GENE-DB human TR gene sequences. Using the TCRdist pipeline, a later analysis assigned CDR3 sequences along with most-parsimonious VDJ recombination scenarios. In a later analysis, each TCR beta chain was defined by its CDR3 amino acid sequence together with its V-gene family, and reads lacking a unique V-gene family were excluded. To address suspected cross-contamination and a sequencing artifact, a later analysis removed some 620 highly shared, low-generation-probability nucleotide sequences. In a later analysis, a clonal expansion index for each public chain was calculated from normalized within-repertoire ranks of inferred template counts. A later analysis computed generation probabilities with a VDJ recombination model fitted to out-of-frame rearrangements, and checked the results against IGoR. A later analysis scored TCR-TCR, TCR-HLA and TCR-CMV co-occurrence with hypergeometric tests, applying a repertoire-size bias correction to TCR pairs. A later analysis estimated false discovery rates by permuting HLA or CMV assignments 20 times. In a later analysis, co-occurring TCRs were grouped using DBSCAN, and TCRdist sequence similarity was added for clustering within HLA-allele-positive subsets. Co-occurrence clustering excluded repertoires with fewer than 30,000 or more than 120,000 public chains, plus five with anomalous nucleotide sharing. TCRdb's version of the immuneACCESS table is confined to in-frame rearrangements and falls short of the full clone set. An unresolved V gene accounts for under half of the shortfall where checked; the remainder is of unknown origin. The D gene and trimming were derived from the DNA, and the V and J assignments and clone size from that table. Here the sample has about 160,000 clones; about 68% occur a single time. Approximately 2.4% of the sample is in the top ten clones.

The cohort consisted of 600 to 750 healthy bone marrow donors. At the time of sampling, all cohort members were nominally healthy, though unrecorded immune exposures were likely present. The donor was CMV seronegative and belonged to the group of several hundred seronegative cohort members. Each donor provided a peripheral blood sample, and peripheral blood mononuclear cells were used for TCR beta sequencing. Genomic DNA was extracted from the blood cell samples with the Qiagen DNeasy Blood Extraction Kit. V and J are truncated by 7 bases and 3 bases respectively, leaving an intervening sequence of 13 bases. In the germline V gene, CDR1 corresponds to MDHEN and CDR2 to SYDVKM. Counted from cysteine to phenylalanine, this CDR3 has 14 amino acids. Of all the DNA, just the CDR3 is kept, 42 bases in frame from base 1. Turning to this clone: The specificity of this receptor is unknown. Qualities for individual bases were not recorded, and no much larger clone is one base off.

This clonotype was obtained from a female donor in good health and CMV-seronegative. Sequences were obtained from PBMCs. The receptor chain draws on TRBV28 and TRBJ1-5; the D region possibly corresponds to TRBD1 (6 bases align). Read as DNA, the sequence is TGTGCCAGCAATTTCGGACAGATCAATCAGCCCCAGCATTTT. Its translation is CASNFGQINQPQHF.